This TCR beta chain derives from a study of T cell repertoires in aging, cancer and after chemotherapy. The template was genomic DNA from peripheral blood, not RNA. A mixed TRB-A/B primer pool amplified rearranged TRB by multiplex touch-down PCR. TCRdb reprocessed the multiplex PCR reads with MiXCR, giving one entry per CDR3 protein. The sample carries about 910 distinct CDR3 sequences, 55% recorded once. The CDR3 is 16 residues long. In germline, CDR1 is LNHDA, CDR2 SQIVND (reference sequence). Trimming cost V 7 bases and J 2 bases; bases outside gene matches: 8. The TCR comes from a human donor with a blood cancer. Material for sequencing was blood. The chain combines TRBV19 with TRBJ1-5; 10 nucleotides match TRBD1. The CDR3 DNA reads as TGTGCCAGTAACTTAGCCGGGACAGGGGGCAATCAGCCCCAGCATTTT. Its translation is CASNLAGTGGNQPQHF.